The present T cell receptor (beta chain) was sequenced within a study of blood T cell repertoires in COVID-19. Study context: Donors in the United States, Italy and Spain gave samples during acute or convalescent COVID-19. PBMCs, B-cell-depleted T cells, or T cells were the source of the cDNA or gDNA that made up the material.

Looked up from germline, CDR1 is SGHRS and CDR2 is YFSETQ. The junction had 15 bases not matched to a gene; V was cut back by 3 bases and J by 9 bases. The CDR3 contains 17 residues. Method: immunoSEQ multiplex PCR; TCRdb's copy keeps in-frame clones and lacks some. The sample has 100,000 to 150,000 clones; around nine tenths are singletons. V is TRBV5-1 and J is TRBJ2-1; the match to TRBD2 covers 10 bases. The receptor was derived from a man aged 45 to 65 with active COVID-19. Input material: peripheral blood. The CDR3 nucleotides read TGCGCCAGCAGCTCCATAGCGGGAGGACTACCAGAGGGTGAGCAGTTCTTC. Protein: CASSSIAGGLPEGEQFF.